This TCR beta chain was profiled in a study of beta chain features in type 1 diabetes. Study results and caveats: Patients with Type 1 diabetes showed moderately but significantly shorter TCRB CDR3s in all four CD4+ subsets.

The isolated RNA, all of it, was reverse transcribed, so expressed TCRB transcripts were what got sequenced. This table comes from immunoSEQ multiplex PCR, and its TCRdb copy is limited to in-frame clones, with some not included. This sample yields about 180,000 clones, of which around 8% are seen a single time; 0.94% belongs to the top ten. Trimming cost V 2 bases and J 1 base; bases outside gene matches: 4. The CDR3 contains 15 residues. Germline-derived CDR1 and CDR2 are SGHTA and FQGTGA. CD4+ naive, central memory, regulatory and stem cell-like memory subsets were isolated by sorting on CD45RO/CCR7/CD25/CD127/CD95/CD27. This clone came up a few times. Its target is not known.

The sample was central memory CD4+ T cells from blood. The J gene is TRBJ2-5, the V gene TRBV7-3; 7 bases fit TRBD1. The receptor was isolated from a woman aged 40 to 50 with type 1 diabetes. The CDR3 sequence: CASSLQGQIQETQYF. The CDR3 DNA reads TGTGCCAGCAGCTTACAGGGACAGATCCAAGAGACCCAGTACTTC.